Described below is a single T cell receptor beta chain sequence and its context. What it binds is unknown. From the RT-PCR reads, TCRdb called clonotypes with MiXCR, one entry per CDR3 protein. The profile shows hundreds of thousands of distinct CDR3 sequences, 14% of them singletons. The data derive from a study of response to subunit inactivated influenza vaccine. The study's findings and limits: Each seasonal influenza vaccination, the authors suggested, recruits few new T cells.

This TCR was sampled from a man between 45 and 60 years old who received an inactivated influenza vaccine. The source material was PBMCs from blood, sampled about 14 days before vaccination.

The CDR3 DNA reads as TGCAGCATTACAGGGGAAAATGAAAAACTGTTTTTT. It is translated as CSITGENEKLFF. The rearrangement uses TRBV29-1 and TRBJ1-4; 7 nucleotides line up with TRBD1. Germline assignment: CDR1 SQVTM and CDR2 ANQGSEA. The CDR3 covers 12 residues. Germline trimming cut 8 bases from V and 5 bases from J; bases unmatched to any gene: 5. Full variable domain (missing parts from reference TRBV29-1 and TRBJ1-4): SAVISQKPSRDICQRGTSLTIQCQVDSQVTMMFWYRQQPGQSLTLIATANQGSEATYESGFVIDKFPISRPNLTFSTLTVSNMSPEDSSIYLCSITGENEKLFFGSGTQLSVL.